The text below deals with one T cell receptor beta chain. V gave up 0 bases and J gave up 0 bases, with 18 bases separating them. The CDR3 loop spans 20 amino acids. The germline V gene encodes CDR1 SGHVS and CDR2 FQNEAQ. This entry is derived from a study of blood T cell repertoires in COVID-19. The protocol was immunoSEQ multiplex PCR, while the TCRdb copy is restricted to in-frame clones and leaves out a portion. This sample has hundreds of thousands of clones, with 87% found just once. The chain recombines TRBV7-8 with TRBJ1-6; possible D gene TRBD1, 5 bases. This receptor was obtained from a woman younger than 35 who had recovered from COVID-19. The sequenced sample was PBMCs or T cells enriched from blood (not recorded which). This CDR3 is CASSLASAGTESSYNSPLHF. The CDR3 bases are TGTGCCAGCAGCTTAGCAAGCGCGGGGACCGAAAGCTCCTATAATTCACCCCTCCACTTT.